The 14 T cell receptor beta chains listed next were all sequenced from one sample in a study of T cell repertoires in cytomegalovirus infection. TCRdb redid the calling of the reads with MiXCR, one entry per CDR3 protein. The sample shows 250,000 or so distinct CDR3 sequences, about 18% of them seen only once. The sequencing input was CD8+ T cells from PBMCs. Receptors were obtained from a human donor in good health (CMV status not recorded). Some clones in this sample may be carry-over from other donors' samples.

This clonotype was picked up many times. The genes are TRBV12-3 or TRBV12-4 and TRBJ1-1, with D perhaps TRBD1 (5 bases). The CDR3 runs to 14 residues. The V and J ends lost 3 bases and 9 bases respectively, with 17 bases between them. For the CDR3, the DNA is TGTGCCAGCAGTTTGGGAGGGGCCCTGGCCCAAGCTTTCTTT. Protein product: CASSLGGALAQAFF.

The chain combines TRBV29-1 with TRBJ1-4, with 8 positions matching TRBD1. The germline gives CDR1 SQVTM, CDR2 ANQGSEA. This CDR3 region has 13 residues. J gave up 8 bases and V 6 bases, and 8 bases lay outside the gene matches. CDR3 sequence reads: CSVRTGLGEKLFF. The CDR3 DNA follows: TGCAGCGTCCGGACAGGGCTGGGCGAAAAACTGTTTTTT.

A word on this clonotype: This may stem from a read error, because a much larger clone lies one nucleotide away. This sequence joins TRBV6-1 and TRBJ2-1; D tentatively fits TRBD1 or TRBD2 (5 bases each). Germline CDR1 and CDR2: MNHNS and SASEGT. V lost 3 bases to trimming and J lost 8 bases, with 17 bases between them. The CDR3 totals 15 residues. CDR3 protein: CASSDRDDLTYEQFF. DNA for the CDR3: TGTGCCAGCAGTGATCGGGACGACCTTACATATGAGCAGTTCTTC.

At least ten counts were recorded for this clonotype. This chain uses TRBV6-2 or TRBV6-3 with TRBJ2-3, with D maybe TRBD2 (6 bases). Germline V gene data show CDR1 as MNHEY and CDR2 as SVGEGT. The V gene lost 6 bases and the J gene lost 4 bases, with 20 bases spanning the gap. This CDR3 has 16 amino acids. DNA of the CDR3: TGTGCCAGCAGCCTGGGACTGCCAGTCTGGTCAGATACGCAGTATTTT. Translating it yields CASSLGLPVWSDTQYF.

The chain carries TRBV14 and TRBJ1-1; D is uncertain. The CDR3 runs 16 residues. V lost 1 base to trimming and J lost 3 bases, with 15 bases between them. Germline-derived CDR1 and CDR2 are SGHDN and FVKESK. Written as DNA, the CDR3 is TGTGCCAGCAGCCAAGGAATTGTCGATCAGGACACTGAAGCTTTCTTT. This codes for CASSQGIVDQDTEAFF.

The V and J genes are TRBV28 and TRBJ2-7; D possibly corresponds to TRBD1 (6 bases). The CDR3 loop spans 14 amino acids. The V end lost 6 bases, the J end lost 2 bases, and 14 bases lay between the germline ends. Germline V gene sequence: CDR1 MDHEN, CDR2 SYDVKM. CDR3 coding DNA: TGTGCCAGCAGCTGGGGGACACCCACCTACGAGCAGTACTTC. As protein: CASSWGTPTYEQYF.

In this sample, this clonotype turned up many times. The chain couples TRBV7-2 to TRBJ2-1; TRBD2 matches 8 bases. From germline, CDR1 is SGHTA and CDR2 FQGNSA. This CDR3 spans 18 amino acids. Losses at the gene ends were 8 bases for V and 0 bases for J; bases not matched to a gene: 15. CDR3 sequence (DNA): TGTGCCAGCTCCGACAGGACTAGCTATAAATACTCCTACAATGAGCAGTTCTTC. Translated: CASSDRTSYKYSYNEQFF.

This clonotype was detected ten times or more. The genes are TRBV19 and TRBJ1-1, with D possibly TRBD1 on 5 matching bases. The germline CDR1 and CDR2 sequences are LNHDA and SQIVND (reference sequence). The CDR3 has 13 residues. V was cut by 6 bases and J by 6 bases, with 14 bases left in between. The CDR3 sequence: CASREKTDAEAFF. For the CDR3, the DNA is TGTGCCAGTAGGGAAAAGACAGACGCTGAAGCTTTCTTT.

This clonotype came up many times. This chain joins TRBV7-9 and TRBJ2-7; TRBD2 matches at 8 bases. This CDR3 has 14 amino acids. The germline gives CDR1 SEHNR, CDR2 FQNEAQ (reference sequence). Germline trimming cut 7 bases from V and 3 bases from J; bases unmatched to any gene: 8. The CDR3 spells CASTSGGPFYEQYF. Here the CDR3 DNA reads TGTGCCAGCACAAGCGGGGGACCCTTCTACGAGCAGTACTTC.

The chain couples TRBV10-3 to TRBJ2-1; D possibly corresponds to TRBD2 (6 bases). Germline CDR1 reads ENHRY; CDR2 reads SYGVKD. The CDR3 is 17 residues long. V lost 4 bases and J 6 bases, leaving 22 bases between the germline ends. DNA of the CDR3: TGTGCCATCAGTGTTAGCACGACTAGAACGCTGGGCAATGAGCAGTTCTTC. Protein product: CAISVSTTRTLGNEQFF.

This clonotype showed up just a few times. CDR3 residues: CASSGEGGNQPQHF. DNA of the CDR3: TGTGCCAGCAGTGGGGAGGGCGGCAATCAGCCCCAGCATTTT. The chain recombines TRBV6-4 with TRBJ1-5, with no clear D. Deletions cut 4 bases from V and 2 bases from J, with 9 bases between. This CDR3 is 14 amino acids long. Germline CDR1 reads MRHNA; CDR2 reads SNTAGT.

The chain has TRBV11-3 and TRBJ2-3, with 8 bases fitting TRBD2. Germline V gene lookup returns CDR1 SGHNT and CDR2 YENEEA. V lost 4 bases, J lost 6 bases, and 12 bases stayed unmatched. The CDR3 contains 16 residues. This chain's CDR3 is CASSSRMAGGEDTQYF. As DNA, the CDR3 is TGTGCCAGCAGCTCCCGAATGGCGGGGGGCGAGGATACGCAGTATTTT.

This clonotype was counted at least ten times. CDR3 residues: CASSSVRGEGGYGYTF. CDR3 DNA sequence: TGTGCCAGCAGCTCCGTCCGAGGGGAAGGGGGCTATGGCTACACCTTC. The chain couples TRBV7-2 to TRBJ1-2, with D possibly TRBD1 on 6 matching bases. Trimming left V 4 bases short and J 4 bases short, with 19 bases between. Germline V gene sequence: CDR1 SGHTA, CDR2 FQGNSA. The CDR3 spans 16 residues.

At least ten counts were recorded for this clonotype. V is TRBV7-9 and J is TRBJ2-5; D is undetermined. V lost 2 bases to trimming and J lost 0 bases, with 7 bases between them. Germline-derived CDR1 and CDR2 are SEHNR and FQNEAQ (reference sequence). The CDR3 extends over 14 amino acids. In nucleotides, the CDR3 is TGTGCCAGCAGCTTACCCATGTACCAAGAGACCCAGTACTTC. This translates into CASSLPMYQETQYF.